These 27 T cell receptor beta chains originate from one sample sequenced in a study of cytomegalovirus exposure and HLA in healthy donors (TCRdb year 2017). Receptor amplification or capture employed the immunoSEQ multiplex PCR assay. A mixture of 60 forward primers for TCR Vbeta segments and 13 reverse primers for TCR Jbeta segments was used in the multiplex PCR. What TCRdb holds here is the immuneACCESS table cut down to in-frame rearrangements. Part of the clones is not present; checked against another copy, under half of the missing clones reflect an unresolved V gene, and the others are unexplained. Across this sample there are around 190,000 clones, with 70% to 80% seen only once. Roughly 3% of the sample is taken by the ten largest. The specimen sequenced was PBMCs. The receptors derive from a woman aged 25-40 years in good health and CMV-seronegative.

The V call is TRBV12-2, the J call TRBJ1-2; the table's TRBD1 call for D was not verified on the DNA. TRBV12-2 is given as a pseudogene. The CDR3 has 14 amino acids. The CDR3 bases are TGTGCAAGGATGAGTGTGGCAGGGGACGAGGGCTACACCTTC. Residues: CARMSVAGDEGYTF.

The rearrangement links TRBV29-1 to TRBJ1-1; TRBD1 aligns across 8 bases. The germline V gene encodes CDR1 SQVTM and CDR2 ANQGSEA. This CDR3 contains 15 residues. Trimming took 5 bases from V and 5 from J; bases not matched to a gene: 13. This chain's CDR3 is CSVTTGVIRGTEAFF. The CDR3 coding sequence is TGCAGCGTTACGACAGGGGTGATCAGGGGGACTGAAGCTTTCTTT.

This chain connects TRBV5-1 to TRBJ2-3; D is perhaps TRBD2 (5 bases). V was clipped by 2 bases and J by 4 bases, with 11 bases between them. Germline CDR1 is SGHRS and CDR2 is YFSETQ. This CDR3 is 14 amino acids long. The CDR3 DNA follows: TGCGCCAGCAGCTTTTTGCGGGTCGCAGATACGCAGTATTTT. Amino acid sequence: CASSFLRVADTQYF.

The rearrangement joins TRBV2 to TRBJ2-1, with 15 bases that match TRBD2. J was trimmed by 4 bases and V by 8 bases; bases with no gene match: 6. CDR1 and CDR2 from the germline V gene are SNHLY and FYNNEI. This CDR3 region has 16 residues. The CDR3 nucleotides are TGTGCCAGCCTCGGGACTAGCGGGGGGCAATACAATGAGCAGTTCTTC. Protein sequence: CASLGTSGGQYNEQFF. The variable domain in full, with the rest retrieved from reference TRBV2 and TRBJ2-1, is EPEVTQTPSHQVTQMGQEVILRCVPISNHLYFYWYRQILGQKVEFLVSFYNNEISEKSEIFDDQFSVERPDGSNFTLKIRSTKLEDSAMYFCASLGTSGGQYNEQFFGPGTRLTVL.

The chain carries TRBV28 and TRBJ2-7, with TRBD1 matching 8 bases. Unmatched junction bases numbered 7, after V lost 5 bases and J lost 7 bases. The V gene's germline CDR1 is MDHEN and CDR2 SYDVKM. CDR3 length: 13 residues. CDR3 nucleotide sequence: TGTGCCAGCAGTCCAGGACAGGGTGGAGAGCAGTACTTC. This translates into CASSPGQGGEQYF.

The V and J genes are TRBV10-2 and TRBJ1-1; TRBD1 is a possible D gene (6 bases). Trimming removed 6 bases from V and 3 bases from J, with 14 bases in between. CDR3 length: 14 residues. Germline-derived CDR1 and CDR2 are WSHSY and SAAADI. The CDR3 bases are TGCGCCAGCAGCACCAGGGGAACCGACACTGAAGCTTTCTTT. Amino acids: CASSTRGTDTEAFF.

This clone was seen just once. The V gene is TRBV5-1, the J gene TRBJ1-1; 9 nucleotides line up with TRBD1. The CDR3 extends over 16 amino acids. Germline V gene lookup returns CDR1 SGHRS and CDR2 YFSETQ. The V gene end was trimmed by 0 bases and the J gene end by 5 bases; junction bases not matched to a gene: 8. CDR3 sequence: CASSLGGTGIGTEAFF. The DNA for the CDR3 is TGCGCCAGCAGCTTGGGGGGGACAGGGATCGGTACTGAAGCTTTCTTT.

This clone has just a few counts. The chain is built from TRBV6-5 and TRBJ1-2, with D unresolved. Between the trimmed V and J ends, which lost 6 bases and 2 bases, there was a span of 10 bases. Germline V gene lookup returns CDR1 MNHEY and CDR2 SVGAGI. This CDR3 is 13 amino acids long. For the CDR3, the DNA is TGTGCCAGCAGCCAGTGGGAGAACTATGGCTACACCTTC. Residues: CASSQWENYGYTF.

The chain carries TRBV7-6 and TRBJ2-7; maybe TRBD1 (6 bases). V lost 3 bases to trimming and J lost 2 bases, with 11 bases between them. Germline V gene data show CDR1 as SGHVS and CDR2 as FNYEAQ. The CDR3 runs to 14 residues. The CDR3 loop is CASSLEQGPYEQYF. The CDR3 region has the DNA TGTGCCAGCAGCTTGGAGCAGGGGCCCTACGAGCAGTACTTC.

This clone occurred once. The gene calls are TRBV30 and TRBJ2-7; a possible D gene is TRBD2 (6 bases). V was trimmed by 0 bases and J by 6 bases, leaving 12 bases between them. The germline CDR1 and CDR2 sequences are GTSNPN and SVGIG (reference sequence). This CDR3 has 13 residues. The CDR3 DNA is TGTGCCTGGAGTGTAGCCGGAGGGCGCGAGCAGTACTTC. Protein product: CAWSVAGGREQYF.

The chain has TRBV21-1 and TRBJ2-5; the DNA was not used to check the table's D call, TRBD2. TRBV21-1 is marked as a pseudogene. The CDR3 contains 16 residues. CDR3 region: CASSKTRSGGQETQYF. The CDR3 DNA is TGTGCCAGCAGCAAAACAAGGAGCGGGGGCCAAGAGACCCAGTACTTC.

Regarding this clone: This may be a read error: a much more frequent sequence differs by one nucleotide. This sequence joins TRBV4-1 and TRBJ1-1; 11 bases agree with TRBD1. Per germline, CDR1 MGHRA and CDR2 YSYEKL. This CDR3 is 16 amino acids long. V lost 0 bases and J lost 4; bases outside the gene matches: 4. For the CDR3, the DNA is TGCGCCAGCAGCCAAGATCGGGGGACAGGGGGCACTGAAGCTTTCTTT. This translates into CASSQDRGTGGTEAFF.

The genes are TRBV4-1 and TRBJ2-5, with 16 bases fitting TRBD2. Germline V gene lookup returns CDR1 MGHRA and CDR2 YSYEKL. V gave up 4 bases and J gave up 5 bases; unmatched junction bases: 4. The CDR3 consists of 16 residues. The CDR3 DNA sequence: TGCGCCAGCAGCCGGGGGACTAGCGGGAGGGTCGAGACCCAGTACTTC. It specifies CASSRGTSGRVETQYF.

This chain uses TRBV2 with TRBJ2-2, with 9 nucleotides matching TRBD1. Germline lookup yields CDR1 SNHLY and CDR2 FYNNEI. The CDR3 extends over 15 amino acids. Trimming took 6 bases from V and 6 from J; bases not matched to a gene: 8. CDR3 amino acids: CASSRDRAVAGELFF. The CDR3 region has the DNA TGTGCCAGCAGCCGGGACAGGGCGGTCGCCGGGGAGCTGTTTTTT.

In this sample, this clone turned up once. The chain combines TRBV4-1 with TRBJ1-1; D is unclear. With 1 base removed from V and 7 bases from J, the gap between germline ends came to 7 bases. The CDR3 is 12 amino acids. The V gene's germline CDR1 is MGHRA and CDR2 YSYEKL. In DNA form, the CDR3 reads TGCGCCAGCAGCCAAGGGGCAGTTGAAGCTTTCTTT. Protein: CASSQGAVEAFF.

This sequence joins TRBV6-1 and TRBJ1-5, with a tentative D call TRBD1 (6 bases). The CDR3 consists of 16 residues. Deletions cut 2 bases from V and 3 bases from J, with 14 bases between. In germline, CDR1 is MNHNS, CDR2 SASEGT. This CDR3 is CASSEWGTGLNQPQHF. CDR3 in DNA: TGTGCCAGCAGTGAATGGGGAACAGGGCTCAATCAGCCCCAGCATTTT.

This rearrangement joins TRBV19 to TRBJ2-3; 8 nucleotides align to TRBD2. The germline V gene encodes CDR1 LNHDA and CDR2 SQIVND (reference sequence). CDR3 length: 18 residues. V shed 5 bases, J shed 4 bases, and the junction held 17 bases outside the gene matches. DNA of the CDR3: TGTGCCAGTAGTTCCCGCGGGGGTAGCGGGAAAAGGGCAGATACGCAGTATTTT. It specifies CASSSRGGSGKRADTQYF.

The chain carries TRBV6-1 and TRBJ1-4; D is uncertain. Germline V gene sequence: CDR1 MNHNS, CDR2 SASEGT. The length of the CDR3 is 12 residues. Between the trimmed V and J ends, which lost 3 bases and 8 bases, there was a span of 7 bases. DNA for the CDR3: TGTGCCAGCAGTGACGCGCGGGAAAAACTGTTTTTT. Its protein product is CASSDAREKLFF.

The chain links TRBV5-4 to TRBJ2-7; D is ambiguous. This CDR3 has 12 residues. V gave up 4 bases and J gave up 0 bases, with 5 bases separating them. Germline V gene data show CDR1 as SGHNT and CDR2 as YYREEE (reference sequence). The CDR3 DNA sequence: TGTGCCAGCAGCCGAGACTCCTACGAGCAGTACTTC. This gives the protein CASSRDSYEQYF.

This clone was recorded only once. The chain links TRBV7-8 to TRBJ1-5, with D possibly being TRBD1 (5 bases). CDR1 is SGHVS and CDR2 is FQNEAQ in the germline V gene. V lost 3 bases to trimming and J lost 1 base, with 13 bases between them. The CDR3 loop spans 16 amino acids. The CDR3 loop is CASSLGEGESNQPQHF. CDR3 coding DNA: TGTGCCAGCAGCTTGGGGGAGGGAGAAAGCAATCAGCCCCAGCATTTT.

J is TRBJ2-2 and V is TRBV6-1, with a possible D match to TRBD2 (5 bases). V was cut by 6 bases and J by 4 bases, with 9 bases left in between. The V gene's germline CDR1 is MNHNS and CDR2 SASEGT. The CDR3 totals 13 residues. For the CDR3, the DNA is TGTGCCAGCAGGGAGGTTGGCACCGGGGAGCTGTTTTTT. Its translation: CASREVGTGELFF.

V and J are TRBV10-3 and TRBJ1-5, with D maybe TRBD1 (5 bases). Trimming left V 5 bases short and J 5 bases short, with 7 bases between. Germline assignment: CDR1 ENHRY and CDR2 SYGVKD. This CDR3 is built from 12 residues. Written as DNA, the CDR3 is TGTGCCATCAGTTCGGGGGATCAGCCCCAGCATTTT. Translation gives CAISSGDQPQHF.

This chain joins TRBV5-4 and TRBJ2-2; 8 nucleotides line up with TRBD2. This CDR3 has 16 amino acids. V gave up 3 bases and J gave up 5 bases; unmatched junction bases: 9. The germline V gene encodes CDR1 SGHNT and CDR2 YYREEE (reference sequence). CDR3 region: CASSSLAGRSTGELFF. The CDR3 region has the DNA TGTGCCAGCAGCTCTTTAGCGGGAAGGTCGACCGGGGAGCTGTTTTTT. Full variable domain (rest looked up from reference TRBV5-4 and TRBJ2-2): ETGVTQSPTHLIKTRGQQVTLRCSSQSGHNTVSWYQQALGQGPQFIFQYYREEENGRGNFPPRFSGLQFPNYSSELNVNALELDDSALYLCASSSLAGRSTGELFFGEGSRLTVL.

Turning to this clone: Its ends do not fully match the called genes, so a read error is possible. The genes are TRBV30 and TRBJ1-2, with D possibly TRBD1 on 6 matching bases. The CDR3 spans 17 residues. Germline CDR1 and CDR2: GTSNPN and SVGIG (reference sequence). The CDR3 DNA sequence: TGTGCCTGGAGTGTTGGGCCAGGGGACTATAGGGGCTATGGCTACCCCTTC. This encodes CAWSVGPGDYRGYGYPF.

In the case of this clone: At one end the junction does not follow the germline gene, possibly because of a read error. The J gene is TRBJ2-4, the V gene TRBV29-1; maybe TRBD1 (6 bases). The CDR3 sequence is 14 residues long. Germline CDR1 SQVTM, CDR2 ANQGSEA. The CDR3 region has the DNA TGCAGCGTTCAAGACCAGGGGAGCAAAAACATTCAGTACTTC. Translation: CSVQDQGSKNIQYF.

The chain recombines TRBV7-8 with TRBJ1-5; 8 bases align to TRBD1. The CDR3 has 15 amino acids. The germline V gene has CDR1 SGHVS and CDR2 FQNEAQ. V was clipped by 5 bases and J by 2 bases; unmatched bases: 5. In DNA form, the CDR3 reads TGTGCCAGCAGCCGAGGACAGGGAGGCAATCAGCCCCAGCATTTT. It specifies CASSRGQGGNQPQHF.

The gene calls are TRBV27 and TRBJ1-2; 9 nucleotides line up with TRBD1. Germline trimming cut 5 bases from V and 6 bases from J; bases unmatched to any gene: 7. The germline CDR1 and CDR2 sequences are MNHEY and SMNVEV (reference sequence). CDR3 size: 14 residues. CDR3 loop: CASSPDRGFDGYTF. For the CDR3, the DNA is TGTGCCAGCAGTCCGGACAGGGGTTTTGATGGCTACACCTTC.